The 27 T cell receptor beta chains presented below share a single source sample, sequenced in a study of T-cell reconstitution after alpha-beta-depleted transplantation in children. A TCRbeta library incorporating unique molecular identifiers was prepared. TCRdb processed the PCR reads anew with MiXCR; each CDR3 protein has one entry. Among about 900,000 distinct CDR3 sequences listed, less than 30% were seen once. The sample was PBMCs, mostly from graft donor cells, taken 360 days after TCRalphabeta/CD19-depleted stem cell transplant. These receptors all stem from a boy under two years old who had a stem cell transplant for SCID, so the T cells may come from the graft donor.

The chain couples TRBV10-2 to TRBJ2-5, with D unclear. The germline V gene has CDR1 WSHSY and CDR2 SAAADI. The CDR3 runs to 13 residues. With 3 bases removed from V and 2 bases from J, the gap between germline ends came to 7 bases. The CDR3 spells CASSDWPQETQYF. The CDR3 DNA reads as TGCGCCAGCAGTGATTGGCCGCAAGAGACCCAGTACTTC.

This sequence joins TRBV7-2 and TRBJ2-4, with 9 bases identical to TRBD2. From germline, CDR1 is SGHTA and CDR2 FQGNSA. This CDR3 has 14 amino acids. Trimming cost V 1 base and J 8 bases; bases outside gene matches: 3. CDR3 in amino acids: CASSLGSGGDIQYF. The CDR3, as DNA: TGTGCCAGCAGCTTAGGTAGCGGGGGTGACATTCAGTACTTC.

The rearrangement uses TRBV20-1 and TRBJ1-3; D is unresolved. With 0 bases removed from V and 0 bases from J, the gap between germline ends came to 6 bases. The CDR3 extends over 14 amino acids. Germline assignment: CDR1 DFQATT and CDR2 SNEGSKA (reference sequence). The CDR3 region has the DNA TGCAGTGCTAGAGAAGGACGCTCTGGAAACACCATATATTTT. It is translated as CSAREGRSGNTIYF.

This clonotype showed up just a few times. This rearrangement joins TRBV7-9 to TRBJ2-6; no reliable D call. The germline gives CDR1 SEHNR, CDR2 FQNEAQ (reference sequence). V lost 5 bases and J 0 bases, leaving 8 bases between the germline ends. The CDR3 sequence is 15 residues long. In DNA, the CDR3 is TGTGCCAGCAGCATACGAGACTCTGGGGCCAACGTCCTGACTTTC. Translating gives CASSIRDSGANVLTF. Using reference TRBV7-9 and TRBJ2-6 for the parts outside the CDR3, the full variable domain is DTGVSQNPRHKITKRGQNVTFRCDPISEHNRLYWYRQTLGQGPEFLTYFQNEAQLEKSRLLSDRFSAERPKGSFSTLEIQRTEQGDSAMYLCASSIRDSGANVLTFGAGSRLTVL.

This chain connects TRBV7-2 to TRBJ1-2, with a tentative D call TRBD1 (5 bases). Trimming cost V 1 base and J 7 bases, with 16 bases left between them. The germline V gene has CDR1 SGHTA and CDR2 FQGNSA. This CDR3 is built from 15 residues. In nucleotides, the CDR3 is TGTGCCAGCAGCTTAGAGTTTACAGGTGGTCGTGGCTACACCTTC. Its translation: CASSLEFTGGRGYTF.

The chain has TRBV7-9 and TRBJ2-3; D uncertain. The CDR3 spans 14 residues. The V gene lost 7 bases and the J gene lost 0 bases, with 11 bases spanning the gap. Germline CDR1 and CDR2: SEHNR and FQNEAQ (reference sequence). The CDR3 reads CASNRRASTDTQYF. The DNA for the CDR3 is TGTGCCAGCAACCGACGAGCGAGCACAGATACGCAGTATTTT.

V is TRBV3-1 and J is TRBJ2-1, with TRBD1 matching 8 bases. The CDR3 runs 13 residues. The trim removed 4 bases at V and 10 bases at J, leaving 6 bases unmatched. Germline-derived CDR1 and CDR2 are LGHDT and YNNKEL (reference sequence). CDR3 sequence (DNA): TGTGCCAGCAGCCGCTCAGGGGGCAGGGAGCAGTTCTTC. Encoded protein: CASSRSGGREQFF.

The J gene is TRBJ2-6, the V gene TRBV21-1; TRBD2 reflects the table's D call only, with no check against the DNA. TRBV21-1 is deemed a pseudogene. There are 15 residues in the CDR3. The chain's CDR3 is CASSKGSGGANVLTF. The CDR3 DNA reads TGTGCCAGCAGCAAAGGAAGCGGTGGGGCCAACGTCCTGACTTTC.

This clonotype was seen just once. The rearrangement uses TRBV7-8 and TRBJ1-4, with a possible D match to TRBD1 (6 bases). Between the trimmed V and J ends, which lost 4 bases and 10 bases, there was a span of 25 bases. CDR1 SGHVS and CDR2 FQNEAQ come from the germline V gene. There are 17 residues in the CDR3. This CDR3 is CASSSPRGGAGVGKLFF. In DNA form, the CDR3 reads TGTGCCAGCAGCTCCCCAAGAGGGGGGGCAGGGGTGGGAAAACTGTTTTTT.

The chain links TRBV20-1 to TRBJ2-5; 12 bases fit TRBD2. The J segment lost 7 bases and the V segment lost 2 bases, leaving 8 bases of the junction unmatched. The CDR3 consists of 15 residues. Germline CDR1 is DFQATT and CDR2 is SNEGSKA (reference sequence). CDR3 in DNA: TGCAGTGCTAGATATACTAGCGGGGGGTATGGGACCCAGTACTTC. Translation gives CSARYTSGGYGTQYF.

This chain uses TRBV7-9 with TRBJ2-1; D possibly corresponds to TRBD1 (6 bases). Trimming removed 2 bases from V and 3 bases from J, with 8 bases in between. This CDR3 region has 14 residues. CDR1 and CDR2 from the germline V gene are SEHNR and FQNEAQ (reference sequence). In nucleotides, the CDR3 is TGTGCCAGCAGCTTATACAGGGACTACAATGAGCAGTTCTTC. Residues: CASSLYRDYNEQFF.

This clonotype showed up just a few times. The V call is TRBV5-1, the J call TRBJ1-1; D remains ambiguous. The V and J ends lost 6 bases and 6 bases respectively, with 24 bases between them. This CDR3 is 16 amino acids long. The V gene's germline CDR1 is SGHRS and CDR2 YFSETQ. CDR3 in amino acids: CASTHGPYWQSAEAFF. Written as DNA, the CDR3 is TGCGCCAGCACCCACGGCCCTTACTGGCAGTCGGCTGAAGCTTTCTTT. The entire variable domain, with the rest obtained from reference TRBV5-1 and TRBJ1-1, is as follows: KAGVTQTPRYLIKTRGQQVTLSCSPISGHRSVSWYQQTPGQGLQFLFEYFSETQRNKGNFPGRFSGRQFSNSRSEMNVSTLELGDSALYLCASTHGPYWQSAEAFFGQGTRLTVV.

The chain combines TRBV24-1 with TRBJ2-7; TRBD1 agrees at 10 bases. CDR1 and CDR2 from the germline V gene are KGHDR and SFDVKD. V shed 3 bases and J 5 bases; nucleotides not matched to a gene: 6. The CDR3 is made up of 15 amino acids. CDR3 sequence: CATSDPGTGVDEQYF. The DNA for the CDR3 is TGTGCCACCAGTGATCCCGGGACAGGGGTTGACGAGCAGTACTTC.

The chain links TRBV20-1 to TRBJ1-1, with D hard to call. CDR1 and CDR2 (germline): DFQATT, SNEGSKA (reference sequence). V lost 7 bases, J lost 0 bases, and 12 bases lay in between. This CDR3 has 13 residues. The CDR3 here is CSEIEGMNTEAFF. The CDR3, as DNA: TGCAGTGAGATAGAGGGAATGAACACTGAAGCTTTCTTT.

This sequence joins TRBV5-1 and TRBJ2-7; 8 nucleotides match TRBD1. Germline V lookup: CDR1 SGHRS, CDR2 YFSETQ. V lost 4 bases to trimming and J lost 0 bases; unmatched junction nucleotides: 6. The CDR3 extends over 15 amino acids. CDR3 in amino acids: CASSLGQGYSYEQYF. The CDR3 coding sequence is TGCGCCAGCAGCCTCGGACAGGGTTACTCCTACGAGCAGTACTTC.

This clonotype appeared a few times. The rearrangement links TRBV5-5 to TRBJ2-1; 8 bases align to TRBD2. The CDR3 length is 14 residues. Germline V gene data show CDR1 as SGHKS and CDR2 as YYEKEE (reference sequence). V lost 0 bases and J lost 10; bases outside the gene matches: 6. The CDR3 protein is CASSLGGLAAEQFF. For the CDR3, the DNA is TGTGCCAGCAGCTTGGGTGGACTAGCAGCAGAGCAGTTCTTC.

This clonotype was detected only a few times. The V and J genes are TRBV12-3 or TRBV12-4 and TRBJ2-3; 12 bases align to TRBD2. V was pared by 6 bases and J by 13 bases, with 11 bases of the junction left unmatched. The CDR3 loop spans 14 amino acids. Here the CDR3 reads CASSSATSGGNEYF. The CDR3 bases are TGTGCCAGCAGCTCGGCGACTAGCGGGGGAAACGAGTATTTT.

This chain joins TRBV7-9 and TRBJ2-7, with TRBD1 matching over 7 bases. Trimming took 5 bases from V and 1 from J; bases not matched to a gene: 20. The CDR3 runs 19 residues. Germline V gives CDR1 SEHNR, CDR2 FQNEAQ (reference sequence). Here the CDR3 DNA reads TGTGCCAGCAGCCGACCGGGATACAGGGGACCTGGGGAGTCCTACGAGCAGTACTTC. Its translation is CASSRPGYRGPGESYEQYF.

This clonotype was seen a handful of times. In nucleotides, the CDR3 is TGCAGTGCGGATTGGGACAGGAAGGAGACCCAGTACTTC. This encodes CSADWDRKETQYF. This chain joins TRBV20-1 and TRBJ2-5; 8 nucleotides line up with TRBD1. The length of the CDR3 is 13 residues. Trimming cost V 6 bases and J 5 bases; bases outside gene matches: 8. Germline-derived CDR1 and CDR2 are DFQATT and SNEGSKA (reference sequence).

This chain connects TRBV6-2 or TRBV6-3 to TRBJ2-1; TRBD1 matches 9 bases. V was pared by 4 bases and J by 15 bases, with 13 bases of the junction left unmatched. CDR1 and CDR2 (germline): MNHEY, SVGEGT. The CDR3 sequence is 14 residues long. The CDR3 protein is CASSSRDRASSWFF. As DNA, the CDR3 is TGTGCCAGCAGTTCCCGGGACAGGGCCTCCAGTTGGTTCTTC.

The table lists this clonotype with a count of one. The genes are TRBV10-3 and TRBJ1-5, with unresolved D. Per the germline V gene, CDR1 is ENHRY and CDR2 is SYGVKD. The CDR3 consists of 13 residues. V lost 4 bases and J 9 bases, leaving 13 bases between the germline ends. This CDR3 reads CAISAAAGRPQHF. DNA of the CDR3: TGTGCCATCAGTGCGGCCGCCGGACGGCCCCAGCATTTT.

This clonotype was seen a handful of times. The V and J genes are TRBV20-1 and TRBJ1-1; D call uncertain. Trimming removed 5 bases from V and 1 base from J, with 11 bases in between. The CDR3 has 13 amino acids. The germline CDR1 and CDR2 sequences are DFQATT and SNEGSKA (reference sequence). CDR3 amino acids: CSAAGEGNTEAFF. The CDR3 DNA reads as TGCAGTGCTGCCGGGGAGGGGAACACTGAAGCTTTCTTT.

The V and J genes are TRBV10-3 and TRBJ2-7; 9 nucleotides agree with TRBD2. CDR3 length: 16 residues. Germline assignment: CDR1 ENHRY and CDR2 SYGVKD. Trimming removed 2 bases from V and 2 bases from J; junction bases left unmatched: 7. For the CDR3, the DNA is TGTGCCATCAGTGAGCCGGAAGCGGGGGGTACCTACGAGCAGTACTTC. The encoded protein is CAISEPEAGGTYEQYF.

The V and J genes are TRBV7-8 and TRBJ2-7, with D unresolved. The CDR3 loop spans 16 amino acids. The germline V gene encodes CDR1 SGHVS and CDR2 FQNEAQ. V lost 1 base to trimming and J lost 1 base, with 14 bases between them. CDR3 region: CASSLETEGSSYEQYF. DNA of the CDR3: TGTGCCAGCAGCTTAGAGACTGAAGGCTCATCCTACGAGCAGTACTTC. The full variable domain, its missing parts supplied by reference TRBV7-8 and TRBJ2-7, is GAGVSQSPRYKVAKRGQDVALRCDPISGHVSLFWYQQALGQGPEFLTYFQNEAQLDKSGLPSDRFFAERPEGSVSTLKIQRTQQEDSAVYLCASSLETEGSSYEQYFGPGTRLTVT.

This clonotype was picked up a small number of times. This rearrangement joins TRBV28 to TRBJ2-1, with TRBD2 identical over 8 bases. The germline V gene encodes CDR1 MDHEN and CDR2 SYDVKM. The CDR3 length is 19 residues. J gave up 0 bases and V 6 bases, and 16 bases lay outside the gene matches. CDR3 nucleotide sequence: TGTGCCAGCAGCCCGTATTGGACCAGCGGGGGAGGCTCCTACAATGAGCAGTTCTTC. This codes for CASSPYWTSGGGSYNEQFF.

In this sample, this clonotype turned up a few times. CDR3 DNA sequence: TGTGCCAGCGGGACAGGTGTTGGAGCTTTCTTT. Its translation: CASGTGVGAFF. V usage is TRBV2 and J usage is TRBJ1-1, with 8 bases identical to TRBD1. The germline V gene encodes CDR1 SNHLY and CDR2 FYNNEI. This CDR3 contains 11 residues. The J segment lost 10 bases and the V segment lost 8 bases, leaving 6 bases of the junction unmatched.

This clonotype was counted a few times. The chain links TRBV12-3 or TRBV12-4 to TRBJ1-3, with no clear D. Trimming removed 7 bases at V and 3 bases at J, with 7 bases between. CDR3 size: 12 residues. The chain's CDR3 is CASTASGNTIYF. For the CDR3, the DNA is TGTGCCAGCACCGCGAGTGGAAACACCATATATTTT.